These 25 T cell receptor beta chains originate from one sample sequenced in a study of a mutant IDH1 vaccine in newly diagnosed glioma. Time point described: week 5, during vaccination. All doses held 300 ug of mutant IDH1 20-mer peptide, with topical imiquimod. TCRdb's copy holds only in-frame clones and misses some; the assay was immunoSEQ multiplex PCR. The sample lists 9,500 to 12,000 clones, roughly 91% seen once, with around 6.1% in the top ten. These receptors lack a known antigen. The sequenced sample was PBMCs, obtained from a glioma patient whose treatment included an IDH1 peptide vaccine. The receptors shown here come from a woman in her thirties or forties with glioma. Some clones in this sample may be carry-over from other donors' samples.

The CDR3 sequence is CASSGGTSNQPQHF. In DNA form, the CDR3 reads TGTGCCAGCAGCGGCGGGACAAGTAATCAGCCCCAGCATTTT. The rearrangement uses TRBV5-5 and TRBJ1-5, with D possibly matching TRBD1 (6 bases). Deletions cut 4 bases from V and 4 bases from J, with 12 bases between. CDR1 and CDR2 from the germline V gene are SGHKS and YYEKEE (reference sequence). This CDR3 has 14 amino acids.

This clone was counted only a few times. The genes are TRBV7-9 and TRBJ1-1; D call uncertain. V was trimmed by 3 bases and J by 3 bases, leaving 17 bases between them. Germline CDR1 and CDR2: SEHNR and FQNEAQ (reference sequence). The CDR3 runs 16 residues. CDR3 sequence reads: CASSFEGQILYTEAFF. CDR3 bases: TGTGCCAGCAGCTTCGAAGGGCAAATCCTTTACACTGAAGCTTTCTTT.

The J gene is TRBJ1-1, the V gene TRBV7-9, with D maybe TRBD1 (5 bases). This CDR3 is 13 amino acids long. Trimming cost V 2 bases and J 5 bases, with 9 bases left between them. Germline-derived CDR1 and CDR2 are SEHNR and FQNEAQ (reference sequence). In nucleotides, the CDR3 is TGTGCCAGCAGCTTACCGGGGGAAACTGAAGCTTTCTTT. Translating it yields CASSLPGETEAFF.

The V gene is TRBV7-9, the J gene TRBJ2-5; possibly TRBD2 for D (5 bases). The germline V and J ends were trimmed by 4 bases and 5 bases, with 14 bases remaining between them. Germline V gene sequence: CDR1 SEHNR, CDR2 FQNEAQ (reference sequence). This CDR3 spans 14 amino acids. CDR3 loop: CASSWGSVPETQYF. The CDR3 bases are TGTGCCAGCAGCTGGGGTAGCGTCCCTGAGACCCAGTACTTC.

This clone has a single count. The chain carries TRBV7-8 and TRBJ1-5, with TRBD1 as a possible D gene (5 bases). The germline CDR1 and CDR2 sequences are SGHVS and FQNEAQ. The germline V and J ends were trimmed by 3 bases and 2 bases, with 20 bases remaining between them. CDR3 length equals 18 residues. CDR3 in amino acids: CASSLGFVGEGRNQPQHF. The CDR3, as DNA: TGTGCCAGCAGCTTGGGGTTCGTGGGGGAGGGTCGCAATCAGCCCCAGCATTTT.

In DNA, the CDR3 is TGCGCCAGCAGTGAGGTCGGTACAGATACGCAGTATTTT. Translation gives CASSEVGTDTQYF. The rearrangement links TRBV10-1 to TRBJ2-3; D call uncertain. CDR1 is WNHNN, CDR2 SYGVQD, per germline (reference sequence). V shed 2 bases and J shed 3 bases, with 6 bases lying between them. This CDR3 has 13 residues.

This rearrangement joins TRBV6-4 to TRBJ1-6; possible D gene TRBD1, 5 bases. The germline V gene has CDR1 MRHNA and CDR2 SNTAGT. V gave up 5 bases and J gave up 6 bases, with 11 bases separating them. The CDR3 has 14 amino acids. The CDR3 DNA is TGTGCCAGCAGTCCGGGACTTACTAATTCACCCCTCCACTTT. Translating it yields CASSPGLTNSPLHF.

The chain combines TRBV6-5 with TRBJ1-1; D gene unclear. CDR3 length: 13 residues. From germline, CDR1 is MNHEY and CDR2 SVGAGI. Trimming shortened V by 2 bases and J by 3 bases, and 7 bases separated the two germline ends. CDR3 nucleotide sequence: TGTGCCAGCAGTTACCGGACCCACACTGAAGCTTTCTTT. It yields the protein CASSYRTHTEAFF.

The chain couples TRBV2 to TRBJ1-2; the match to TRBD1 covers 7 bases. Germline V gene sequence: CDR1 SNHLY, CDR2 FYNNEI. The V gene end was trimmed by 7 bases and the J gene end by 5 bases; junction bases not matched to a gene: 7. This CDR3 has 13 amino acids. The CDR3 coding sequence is TGTGCCAGCATCCTGGCAGGGGGGTATGGCTACACCTTC. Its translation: CASILAGGYGYTF.

This CDR3 reads CASSSRTGDNEKLFF. CDR3 coding DNA: TGTGCCAGCAGTTCTCGGACAGGAGATAATGAAAAACTGTTTTTT. The rearrangement uses TRBV7-9 and TRBJ1-4, with 7 nucleotides matching TRBD1. J gave up 4 bases and V 6 bases, and 8 bases lay outside the gene matches. Germline CDR1 and CDR2: SEHNR and FQNEAQ (reference sequence). This CDR3 spans 15 amino acids.

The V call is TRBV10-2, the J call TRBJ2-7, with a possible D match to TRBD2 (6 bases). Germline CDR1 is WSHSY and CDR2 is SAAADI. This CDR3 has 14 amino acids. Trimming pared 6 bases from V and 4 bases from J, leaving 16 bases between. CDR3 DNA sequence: TGCGCCAGCAGGGGGACCGGAGGGAGTTACGAGCAGTACTTC. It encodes CASRGTGGSYEQYF.

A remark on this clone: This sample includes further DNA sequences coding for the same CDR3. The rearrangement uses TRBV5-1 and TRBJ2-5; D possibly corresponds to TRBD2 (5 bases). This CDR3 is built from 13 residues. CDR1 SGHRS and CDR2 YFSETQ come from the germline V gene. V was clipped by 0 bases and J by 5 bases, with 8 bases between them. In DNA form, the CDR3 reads TGCGCCAGCAGCTTGGTAGGCGGGGAGACCCAGTACTTC. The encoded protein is CASSLVGGETQYF.

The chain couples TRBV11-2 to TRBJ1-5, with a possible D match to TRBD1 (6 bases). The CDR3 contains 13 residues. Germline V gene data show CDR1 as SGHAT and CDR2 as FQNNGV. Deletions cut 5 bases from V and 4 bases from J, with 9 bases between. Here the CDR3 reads CASSPQGNQPQHF. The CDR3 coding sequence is TGTGCCAGCAGCCCCCAGGGGAATCAGCCCCAGCATTTT.

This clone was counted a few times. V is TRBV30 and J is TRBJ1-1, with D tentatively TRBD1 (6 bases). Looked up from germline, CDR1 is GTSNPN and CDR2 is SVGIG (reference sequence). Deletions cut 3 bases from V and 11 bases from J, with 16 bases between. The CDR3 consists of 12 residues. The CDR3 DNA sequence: TGTGCCTGGAGCGTTGCAGGGGTTGATGCTTTCTTT. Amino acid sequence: CAWSVAGVDAFF.

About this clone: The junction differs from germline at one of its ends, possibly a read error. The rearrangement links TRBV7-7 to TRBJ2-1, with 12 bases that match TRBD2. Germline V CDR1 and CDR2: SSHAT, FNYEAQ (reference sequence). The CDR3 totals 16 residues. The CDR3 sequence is CASSFRTSGEGNEQFF. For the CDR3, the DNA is TGTGCTAGCAGCTTCCGGACTAGCGGGGAAGGTAATGAGCAGTTCTTC.

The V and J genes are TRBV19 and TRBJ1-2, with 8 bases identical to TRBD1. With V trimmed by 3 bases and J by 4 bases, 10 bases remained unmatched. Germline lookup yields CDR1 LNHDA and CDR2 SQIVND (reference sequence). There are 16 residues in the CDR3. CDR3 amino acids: CASSMSAGQALYGYTF. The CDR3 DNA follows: TGTGCCAGTAGTATGTCTGCGGGACAGGCGCTCTATGGCTACACCTTC.

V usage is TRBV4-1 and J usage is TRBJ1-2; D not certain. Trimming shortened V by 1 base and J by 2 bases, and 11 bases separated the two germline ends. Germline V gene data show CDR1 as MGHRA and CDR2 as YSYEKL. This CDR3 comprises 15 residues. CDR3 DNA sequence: TGCGCCAGCAGCCAAGTGCACCCACCGAACTATGGCTACACCTTC. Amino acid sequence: CASSQVHPPNYGYTF.

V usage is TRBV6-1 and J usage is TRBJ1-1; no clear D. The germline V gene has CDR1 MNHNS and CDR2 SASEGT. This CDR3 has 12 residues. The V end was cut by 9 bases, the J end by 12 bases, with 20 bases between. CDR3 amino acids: CASSPLGFWSFF. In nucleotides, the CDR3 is TGTGCCAGTTCGCCCTTAGGGTTTTGGTCTTTCTTT.

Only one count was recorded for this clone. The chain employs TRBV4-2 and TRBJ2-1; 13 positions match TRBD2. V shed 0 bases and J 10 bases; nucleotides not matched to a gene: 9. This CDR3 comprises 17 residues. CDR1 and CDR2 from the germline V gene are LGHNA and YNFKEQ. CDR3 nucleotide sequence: TGTGCCAGCAGCCAAGATTATCCGGGACTAGCGGGGATCGAGCAGTTCTTC. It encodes CASSQDYPGLAGIEQFF.

DNA of the CDR3: TGCAGCGTGGGCGTGTGGGGTTACGAGCAGTACTTC. Translation gives CSVGVWGYEQYF. This chain connects TRBV29-1 to TRBJ2-7, with D unresolved. The germline V and J ends were trimmed by 6 bases and 4 bases, with 13 bases remaining between them. This CDR3 is built from 12 residues. Germline loops: CDR1 SQVTM, CDR2 ANQGSEA.

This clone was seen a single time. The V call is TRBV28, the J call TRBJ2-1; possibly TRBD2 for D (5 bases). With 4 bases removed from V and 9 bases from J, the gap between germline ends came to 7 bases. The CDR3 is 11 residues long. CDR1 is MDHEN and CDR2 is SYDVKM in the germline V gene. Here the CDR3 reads CASSWRIEQFF. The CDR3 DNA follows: TGTGCCAGCAGTTGGAGGATTGAGCAGTTCTTC.

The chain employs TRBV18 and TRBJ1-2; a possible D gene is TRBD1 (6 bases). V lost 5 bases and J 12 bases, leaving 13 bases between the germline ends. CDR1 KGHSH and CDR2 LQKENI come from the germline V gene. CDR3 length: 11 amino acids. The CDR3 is CASSEGVVDTF. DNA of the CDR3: TGTGCCAGCTCAGAGGGGGTTGTCGACACCTTC. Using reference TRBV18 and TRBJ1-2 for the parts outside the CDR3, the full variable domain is NAGVMQNPRHLVRRRGQEARLRCSPMKGHSHVYWYRQLPEEGLKFMVYLQKENIIDESGMPKERFSAEFPKEGPSILRIQQVVRGDSAAYFCASSEGVVDTFGSGTRLTVV.

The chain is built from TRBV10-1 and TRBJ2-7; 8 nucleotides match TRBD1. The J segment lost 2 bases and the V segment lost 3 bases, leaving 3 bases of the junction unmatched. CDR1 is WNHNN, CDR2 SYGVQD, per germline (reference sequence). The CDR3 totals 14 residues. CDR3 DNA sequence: TGCGCCAGCAGTGACCCGGGACAGGCCTACGAGCAGTACTTC. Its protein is CASSDPGQAYEQYF.

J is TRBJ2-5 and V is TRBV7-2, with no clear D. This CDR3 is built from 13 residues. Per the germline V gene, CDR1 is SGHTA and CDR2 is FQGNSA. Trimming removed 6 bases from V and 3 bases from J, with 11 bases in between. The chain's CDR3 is CASRVSGEETQYF. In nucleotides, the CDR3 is TGTGCCAGCAGGGTATCCGGAGAAGAGACCCAGTACTTC. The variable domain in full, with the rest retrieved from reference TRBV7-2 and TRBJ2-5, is GAGVSQSPSNKVTEKGKDVELRCDPISGHTALYWYRQSLGQGLEFLIYFQGNSAPDKSGLPSDRFSAERTGGSVSTLTIQRTQQEDSAVYLCASRVSGEETQYFGPGTRLLVL.

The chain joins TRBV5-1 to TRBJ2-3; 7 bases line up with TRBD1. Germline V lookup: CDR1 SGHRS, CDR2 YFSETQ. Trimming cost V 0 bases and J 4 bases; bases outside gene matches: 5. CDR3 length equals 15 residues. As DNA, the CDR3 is TGCGCCAGCAGCTTGGGGCAGGGGGTAGCAGATACGCAGTATTTT. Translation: CASSLGQGVADTQYF.